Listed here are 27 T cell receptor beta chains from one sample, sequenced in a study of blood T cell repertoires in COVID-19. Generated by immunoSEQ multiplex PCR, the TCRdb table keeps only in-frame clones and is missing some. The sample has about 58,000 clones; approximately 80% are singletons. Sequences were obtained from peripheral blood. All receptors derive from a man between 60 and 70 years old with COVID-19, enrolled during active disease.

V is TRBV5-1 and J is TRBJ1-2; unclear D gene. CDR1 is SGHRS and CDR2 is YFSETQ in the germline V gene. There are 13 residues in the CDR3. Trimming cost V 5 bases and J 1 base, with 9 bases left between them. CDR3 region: CASSQTDNYGYTF. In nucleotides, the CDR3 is TGCGCCAGCAGTCAAACAGATAACTATGGCTACACCTTC.

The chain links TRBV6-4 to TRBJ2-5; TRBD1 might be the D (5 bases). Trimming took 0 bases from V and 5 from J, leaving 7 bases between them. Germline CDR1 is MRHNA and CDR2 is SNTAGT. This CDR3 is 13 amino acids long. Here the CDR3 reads CASSDSSGETQYF. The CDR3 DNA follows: TGTGCCAGCAGTGACTCTTCAGGGGAGACCCAGTACTTC.

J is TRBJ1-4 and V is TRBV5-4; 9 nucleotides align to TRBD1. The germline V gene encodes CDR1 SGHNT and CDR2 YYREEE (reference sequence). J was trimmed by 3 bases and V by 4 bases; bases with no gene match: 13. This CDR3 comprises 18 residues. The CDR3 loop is CASSQLDRGRGANEKLFF. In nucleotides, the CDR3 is TGTGCCAGCAGCCAGCTGGACAGGGGAAGGGGGGCTAATGAAAAACTGTTTTTT.

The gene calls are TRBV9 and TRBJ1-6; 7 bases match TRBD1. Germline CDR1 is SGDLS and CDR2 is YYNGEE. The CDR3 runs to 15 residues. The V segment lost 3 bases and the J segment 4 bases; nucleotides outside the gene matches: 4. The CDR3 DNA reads TGTGCCAGCAGCGGAAAGGGACAGTATAATTCACCCCTCCACTTT. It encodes CASSGKGQYNSPLHF.

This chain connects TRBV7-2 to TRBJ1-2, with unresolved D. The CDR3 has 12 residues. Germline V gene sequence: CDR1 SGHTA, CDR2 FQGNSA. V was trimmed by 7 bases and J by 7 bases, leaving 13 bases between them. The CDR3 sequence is CASNDSGGGYTF. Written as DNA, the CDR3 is TGTGCCAGCAACGATAGTGGAGGTGGCTACACCTTC.

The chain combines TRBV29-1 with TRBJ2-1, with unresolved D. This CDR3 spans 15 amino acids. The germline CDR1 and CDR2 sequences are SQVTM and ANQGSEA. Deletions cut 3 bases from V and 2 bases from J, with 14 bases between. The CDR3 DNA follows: TGCAGCGTTGAGGGCCGACGCAACCCCTACAATGAGCAGTTCTTC. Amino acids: CSVEGRRNPYNEQFF.

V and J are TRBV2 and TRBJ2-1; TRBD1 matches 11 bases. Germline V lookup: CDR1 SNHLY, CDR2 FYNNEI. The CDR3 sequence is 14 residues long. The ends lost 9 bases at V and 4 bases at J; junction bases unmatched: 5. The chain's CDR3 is CASGQGAWYNEQFF. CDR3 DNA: TGTGCCAGTGGACAGGGGGCTTGGTACAATGAGCAGTTCTTC.

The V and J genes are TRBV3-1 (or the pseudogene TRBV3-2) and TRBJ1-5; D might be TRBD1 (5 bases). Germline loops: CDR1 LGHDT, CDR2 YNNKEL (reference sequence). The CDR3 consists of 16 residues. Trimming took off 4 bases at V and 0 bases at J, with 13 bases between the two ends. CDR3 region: CASSPGTGASNQPQHF. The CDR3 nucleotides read TGTGCCAGCAGCCCAGGGACGGGAGCTAGCAATCAGCCCCAGCATTTT.

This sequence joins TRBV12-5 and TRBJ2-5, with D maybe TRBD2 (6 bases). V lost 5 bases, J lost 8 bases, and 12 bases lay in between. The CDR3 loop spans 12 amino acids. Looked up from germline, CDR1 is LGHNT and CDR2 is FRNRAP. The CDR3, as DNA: TGTGCTAGTGGTCTTACGGGGGAAACCCAGTACTTC. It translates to CASGLTGETQYF.

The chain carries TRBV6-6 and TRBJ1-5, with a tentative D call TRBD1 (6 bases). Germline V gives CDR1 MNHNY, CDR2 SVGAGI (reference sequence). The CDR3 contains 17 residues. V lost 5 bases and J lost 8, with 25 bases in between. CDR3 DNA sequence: TGTGCCAGCAGTCGTATCGGACAGCCCCTCTCCGGAGAGCCCCAGCATTTT. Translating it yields CASSRIGQPLSGEPQHF.

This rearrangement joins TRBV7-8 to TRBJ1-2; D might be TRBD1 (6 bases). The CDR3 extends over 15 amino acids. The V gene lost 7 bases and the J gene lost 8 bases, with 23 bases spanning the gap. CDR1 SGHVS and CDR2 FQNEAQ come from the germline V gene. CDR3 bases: TGTGCCAGCACCCCCCAGGGGAAAGTTTACGGGGGCTACACCTTC. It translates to CASTPQGKVYGGYTF.

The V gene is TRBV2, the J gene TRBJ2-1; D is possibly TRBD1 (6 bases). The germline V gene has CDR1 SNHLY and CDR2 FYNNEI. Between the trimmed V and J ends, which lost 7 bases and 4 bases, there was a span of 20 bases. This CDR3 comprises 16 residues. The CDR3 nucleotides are TGTGCCAGCATACCCCGCAGGGGACGAGATTACAATGAGCAGTTCTTC. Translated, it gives CASIPRRGRDYNEQFF.

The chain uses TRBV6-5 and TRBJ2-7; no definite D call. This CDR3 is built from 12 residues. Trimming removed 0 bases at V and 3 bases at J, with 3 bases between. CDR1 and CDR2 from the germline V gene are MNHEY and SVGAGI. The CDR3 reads CASSYSYYEQYF. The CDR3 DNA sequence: TGTGCCAGCAGTTACTCTTACTACGAGCAGTACTTC.

The CDR3 sequence is CASTDGSPRSQHF. DNA for the CDR3: TGTGCCAGTACTGATGGTTCCCCGAGATCCCAGCATTTT. The V call is TRBV19, the J call TRBJ1-5; D unclear. The CDR3 sequence is 13 residues long. Trimming shortened V by 7 bases and J by 11 bases, and 18 bases separated the two germline ends. Germline CDR1 is LNHDA and CDR2 is SQIVND (reference sequence).

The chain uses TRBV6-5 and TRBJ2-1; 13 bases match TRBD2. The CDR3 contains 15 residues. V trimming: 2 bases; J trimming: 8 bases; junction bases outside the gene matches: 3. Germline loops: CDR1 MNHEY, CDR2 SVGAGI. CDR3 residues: CASSYRTSGSDEQFF. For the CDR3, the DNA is TGTGCCAGCAGTTACCGGACTAGCGGGAGTGATGAGCAGTTCTTC.

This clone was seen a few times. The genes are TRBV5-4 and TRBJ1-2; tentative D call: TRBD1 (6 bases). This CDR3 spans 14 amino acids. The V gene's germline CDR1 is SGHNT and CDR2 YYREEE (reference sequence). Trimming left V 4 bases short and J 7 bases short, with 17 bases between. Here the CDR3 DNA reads TGTGCCAGCAGCCTAACGGGCCCGACAGGTGGCTACACCTTC. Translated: CASSLTGPTGGYTF.

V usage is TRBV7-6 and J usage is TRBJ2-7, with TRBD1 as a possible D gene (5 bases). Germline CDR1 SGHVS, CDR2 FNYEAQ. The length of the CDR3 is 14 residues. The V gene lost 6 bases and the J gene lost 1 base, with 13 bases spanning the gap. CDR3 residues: CASSPGRGSYEQYF. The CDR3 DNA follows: TGTGCCAGCAGTCCAGGGCGCGGATCCTACGAGCAGTACTTC.

The CDR3 DNA follows: TGTGCCAGTAGTGGCAGCAGGGCCACCTACGAGCAGTACTTC. This codes for CASSGSRATYEQYF. This chain connects TRBV19 to TRBJ2-7; D is perhaps TRBD1 (5 bases). From germline, CDR1 is LNHDA and CDR2 SQIVND (reference sequence). This CDR3 is 14 amino acids long. V shed 5 bases and J shed 2 bases, with 13 bases lying between them.

The CDR3 nucleotides read TGTGCCAGCACCCTGGGACAGACCGATAATTCACCCCTCCACTTT. Encoded protein: CASTLGQTDNSPLHF. The chain employs TRBV2 and TRBJ1-6; 7 nucleotides agree with TRBD1. CDR3 size: 15 residues. Germline values: CDR1 SNHLY, CDR2 FYNNEI. Germline trimming cut 7 bases from V and 5 bases from J; bases unmatched to any gene: 8.

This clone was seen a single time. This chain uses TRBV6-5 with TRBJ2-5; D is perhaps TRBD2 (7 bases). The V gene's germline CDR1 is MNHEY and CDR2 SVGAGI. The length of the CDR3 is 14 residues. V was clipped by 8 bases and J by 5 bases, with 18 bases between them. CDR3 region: CASSFGGPGETQYF. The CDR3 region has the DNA TGTGCCAGCTCCTTCGGGGGGCCGGGGGAGACCCAGTACTTC.

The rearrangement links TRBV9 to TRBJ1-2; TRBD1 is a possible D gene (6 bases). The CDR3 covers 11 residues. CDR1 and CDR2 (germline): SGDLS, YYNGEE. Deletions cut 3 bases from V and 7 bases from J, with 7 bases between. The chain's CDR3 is CASSGRGGYTF. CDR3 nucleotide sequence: TGTGCCAGCAGCGGCAGGGGTGGCTACACCTTC.

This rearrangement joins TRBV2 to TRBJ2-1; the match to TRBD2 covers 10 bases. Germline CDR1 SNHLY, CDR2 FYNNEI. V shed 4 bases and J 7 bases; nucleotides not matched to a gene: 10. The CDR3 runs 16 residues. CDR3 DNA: TGTGCCAGCAGTGGGCCTAGCGGGAGTGTGTGGAATGAGCAGTTCTTC. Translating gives CASSGPSGSVWNEQFF.

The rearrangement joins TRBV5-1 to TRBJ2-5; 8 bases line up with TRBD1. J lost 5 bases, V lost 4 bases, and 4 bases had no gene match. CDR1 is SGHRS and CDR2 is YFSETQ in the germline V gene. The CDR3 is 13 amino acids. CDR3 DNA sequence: TGCGCCAGCAGCCCGGACAGGGTTGAGACCCAGTACTTC. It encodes CASSPDRVETQYF.

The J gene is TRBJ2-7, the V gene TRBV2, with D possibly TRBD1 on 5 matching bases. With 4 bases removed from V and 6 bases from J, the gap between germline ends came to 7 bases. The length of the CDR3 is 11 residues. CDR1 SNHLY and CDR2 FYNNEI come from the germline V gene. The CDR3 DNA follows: TGTGCCAGCAGTGCTGACAGCGAGCAGTACTTC. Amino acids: CASSADSEQYF.

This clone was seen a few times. The CDR3 bases are TGTGCCAGCAGTGACCCTCGGAAGGGGGACACTGAAGCTTTCTTT. Translating it yields CASSDPRKGDTEAFF. The J gene is TRBJ1-1, the V gene TRBV25-1; D might be TRBD1 (6 bases). V lost 3 bases, J lost 3 bases, and 14 bases lay in between. The germline CDR1 and CDR2 sequences are MGHDK and SYGVNS. This CDR3 is built from 15 residues.

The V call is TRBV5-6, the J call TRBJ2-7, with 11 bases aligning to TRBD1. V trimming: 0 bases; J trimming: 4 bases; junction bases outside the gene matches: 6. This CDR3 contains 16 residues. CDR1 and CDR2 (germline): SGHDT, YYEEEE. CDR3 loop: CASSLAPGQGVYEQYF. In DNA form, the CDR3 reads TGTGCCAGCAGCTTGGCTCCGGGACAGGGGGTTTACGAGCAGTACTTC. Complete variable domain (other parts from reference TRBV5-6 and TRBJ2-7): DAGVTQSPTHLIKTRGQQVTLRCSPKSGHDTVSWYQQALGQGPQFIFQYYEEEERQRGNFPDRFSGHQFPNYSSELNVNALLLGDSALYLCASSLAPGQGVYEQYFGPGTRLTVT.

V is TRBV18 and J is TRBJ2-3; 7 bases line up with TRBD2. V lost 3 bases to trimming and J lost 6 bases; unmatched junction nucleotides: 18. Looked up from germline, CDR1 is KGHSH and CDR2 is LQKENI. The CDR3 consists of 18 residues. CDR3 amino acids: CASSPLGGIRETTDTQYF. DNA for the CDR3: TGTGCCAGCTCACCTCTCGGGGGGATCAGGGAGACAACGGATACGCAGTATTTT.